This is a list of T cell receptor beta chains from one sample in a study of T-cell memory formation after mild COVID-19. In TCRdb, the 5' RACE reads were re-called with MiXCR into one record per CDR3 protein. The sample yields 300,000 to 400,000 distinct CDR3 sequences, 12% to 15% seen once. The material sequenced was PBMCs or a T cell subset sorted from them (not recorded which). The receptor source for this set is a young man who had mild COVID-19 (a few samples of this study predate the infection). Cell type and time point are not known. Both conserved end residues are part of each CDR3. The order of the fields is V gene, J gene, clone size, D gene, CDR3 protein, CDR3 DNA. The D gene is left open where the match is weak. Clone size is shown for a subset of rows, as once, few, many or a class of expanded clone.

TRBV10-3	TRBJ2-1	many	-	CAISESGYHEQFF	TGTGCCATCAGTGAGTCCGGGTACCATGAGCAGTTCTTC
TRBV12-3/TRBV12-4	TRBJ2-1	many	TRBD2	CASSLGGLADNEQFF	TGTGCCAGCAGTTTAGGGGGACTAGCGGACAATGAGCAGTTCTTC
TRBV11-2	TRBJ1-6	-	TRBD1	CASSLDRTGNSPLHF	TGTGCCAGCAGCTTAGATCGGACAGGGAACTCACCCCTCCACTTT
TRBV2	TRBJ1-4	-	TRBD1	CASSDYRDRNEKLFF	TGTGCCAGCAGTGACTATAGGGACAGAAATGAAAAACTGTTTTTT
TRBV7-2	TRBJ1-1	few	-	CASSVGQMTEAFF	TGTGCCAGCAGCGTAGGACAGATGACTGAAGCTTTCTTT
TRBV11-2	TRBJ2-2	few	-	CASSLAGTTRLRELFF	TGTGCCAGCAGCTTAGCCGGGACAACGAGGCTCCGGGAGCTGTTTTTT
TRBV2	TRBJ2-3	-	TRBD2	CAGPGGAPGTDTQYF	TGTGCCGGCCCCGGGGGGGCCCCCGGCACAGATACGCAGTATTTT
TRBV20-1	TRBJ2-7	many	TRBD2	CSARDAGGPPNYEQYF	TGCAGTGCTAGAGATGCGGGGGGTCCCCCTAACTACGAGCAGTACTTC
TRBV20-1	TRBJ1-1	few	-	CSATRTLDRSEAFF	TGCAGTGCTACCCGGACACTGGATAGGTCTGAAGCTTTCTTT
TRBV7-3	TRBJ2-3	many	TRBD2	CASSSRLAGDRTDTQYF	TGTGCCAGCAGCTCGCGACTAGCGGGGGACCGCACAGATACGCAGTATTTT
TRBV27	TRBJ2-1	-	-	CASSLGGRRRNEQFF	TGTGCCAGCAGTTTGGGTGGCAGGCGAAGGAATGAGCAGTTCTTC
TRBV6-5	TRBJ1-1	-	-	CASRSTRAPEAFF	TGTGCCAGCAGAAGCACAAGGGCCCCTGAAGCTTTCTTT
TRBV7-9	TRBJ2-2	many	-	CASSLASGGPGELFF	TGTGCCAGCAGCTTAGCTAGCGGAGGACCCGGGGAGCTGTTTTTT
TRBV5-1	TRBJ1-1	few	TRBD1	CASSLQDRPNTEAFF	TGCGCCAGCAGCTTACAGGACAGGCCGAACACTGAAGCTTTCTTT
TRBV6-6	TRBJ2-5	-	-	CASNEVDSKETQYF	TGTGCCAGCAATGAGGTGGACAGCAAAGAGACCCAGTACTTC
TRBV27	TRBJ2-1	-	-	CASSPALRGRNEQFF	TGTGCCAGCAGTCCGGCTTTGCGGGGGCGGAATGAGCAGTTCTTC
TRBV5-1	TRBJ2-5	few	-	CASSLGFGPKGETQYF	TGCGCCAGCAGCTTGGGTTTCGGGCCTAAAGGAGAGACCCAGTACTTC
TRBV6-2/TRBV6-3	TRBJ1-1	-	TRBD1	CASSYRGQGGHTEAFF	TGTGCCAGCAGTTACCGGGGACAGGGGGGCCACACTGAAGCTTTCTTT
TRBV27	TRBJ1-5	-	-	CASSPVGSNQPQHF	TGTGCCAGCAGTCCAGTGGGCTCCAATCAGCCCCAGCATTTT
TRBV4-2	TRBJ2-2	-	TRBD2	CASSQDLLAGGPGELFF	TGTGCCAGCAGCCAAGATTTGCTAGCGGGGGGCCCCGGGGAGCTGTTTTTT
TRBV12-3/TRBV12-4	TRBJ1-2	few	-	CASSPIKGGYTF	TGTGCCAGCAGTCCCATTAAGGGTGGCTACACCTTC
TRBV24-1	TRBJ1-2	-	-	CATSDRGKTNYGYTF	TGTGCCACCAGTGACCGGGGGAAAACAAACTATGGCTACACCTTC
TRBV5-1	TRBJ2-7	many	-	CASSLSPGETYEQYF	TGCGCCAGCAGCTTGTCGCCAGGGGAAACCTACGAGCAGTACTTC
TRBV5-1	TRBJ2-5	-	TRBD2	CASSWGTSGGSQETQYF	TGCGCCAGCAGCTGGGGGACTAGCGGGGGATCCCAAGAGACCCAGTACTTC
TRBV12-3/TRBV12-4	TRBJ2-7	few	-	CASSTSFYEQYF	TGTGCCAGCAGCACTAGTTTCTACGAGCAGTACTTC
TRBV11-3	TRBJ2-1	-	TRBD1	CASRGQGDNEQFF	TGTGCCAGTCGGGGACAGGGCGACAATGAGCAGTTCTTC
TRBV7-9	TRBJ1-2	once	TRBD1	CASSSGDRVFVYTF	TGTGCCAGCAGCTCAGGGGACAGGGTTTTTGTCTACACCTTC
TRBV2	TRBJ2-3	-	-	CASRFGQTDTQYF	TGTGCCAGCAGATTTGGACAGACAGATACGCAGTATTTT
TRBV4-1	TRBJ2-5	-	-	CASSQELRGWSETQYF	TGCGCCAGCAGCCAAGAATTGCGGGGCTGGAGTGAGACCCAGTACTTC
TRBV4-1	TRBJ2-7	few	-	CASSQGPGGLTYEQYF	TGCGCCAGCAGCCAAGGTCCGGGGGGCCTTACCTACGAGCAGTACTTC
TRBV19	TRBJ1-5	-	-	CASSIDVVRVDQPQHF	TGTGCCAGTAGTATAGATGTGGTTAGGGTGGATCAGCCCCAGCATTTT
TRBV2	TRBJ1-6	-	-	CATLRGDLNSPLHF	TGTGCCACCCTTAGGGGGGACCTGAATTCACCCCTCCACTTT
TRBV4-2	TRBJ2-1	many	-	CASSQVVDDEQFF	TGTGCCAGCAGCCAAGTAGTAGACGATGAGCAGTTCTTC
TRBV27	TRBJ1-1	once	-	CASSLGLSGNTEAFF	TGTGCCAGCAGTTTAGGGCTATCCGGGAACACTGAAGCTTTCTTT
TRBV9	TRBJ2-2	few	TRBD1	CASSVVGRSGQGFSGELFF	TGTGCCAGCAGCGTAGTTGGGAGATCGGGACAGGGATTTTCCGGGGAGCTGTTTTTT
TRBV27	TRBJ2-1	-	-	CASSFSSVAYNEQFF	TGTGCCAGCAGTTTTAGTAGCGTTGCTTACAATGAGCAGTTCTTC
TRBV19	TRBJ2-7	-	-	CASSGTASSYEQYF	TGTGCCAGCTCGGGGACGGCGAGCTCCTACGAGCAGTACTTC
TRBV4-3	TRBJ2-1	few	TRBD2	CASSQDSGTYNEQFF	TGCGCCAGCAGCCAAGATAGCGGGACCTACAATGAGCAGTTCTTC
TRBV6-6	TRBJ1-3	few	-	CASSYFPGSGNTIYF	TGTGCCAGCAGTTACTTTCCGGGCTCTGGAAACACCATATATTTT
TRBV2	TRBJ1-5	-	-	CASSPDRDPQPQHF	TGTGCCAGCAGCCCCGATAGGGATCCTCAGCCCCAGCATTTT
TRBV29-1	TRBJ2-3	-	-	CSVERGAQDTQYF	TGCAGCGTCGAGAGAGGGGCACAAGATACGCAGTATTTT
TRBV10-3	TRBJ2-1	-	-	CAISVPGTTIINEQLF	TGTGCCATCAGTGTTCCCGGGACCACGATTATCAATGAGCAGTTATTC
TRBV9	TRBJ2-5	many	-	CASSVDETQYF	TGTGCCAGCAGCGTAGATGAGACCCAGTACTTC